This T cell receptor (beta chain) comes out of a study of T cell responses to AZD1222 COVID-19 vaccine. Clones were read by immunoSEQ multiplex PCR, and TCRdb kept only the in-frame ones, dropping some. The profile shows approximately 80,000 clones, 70% to 90% of them singletons. With 4 bases removed from V and 1 base from J, the gap between germline ends came to 5 bases. Germline CDR1 SGHAT, CDR2 FQDESV (reference sequence). The length of the CDR3 is 13 residues. Specimen: peripheral blood, collected on day 0 of MenACWY control vaccination. The rearrangement uses TRBV11-1 and TRBJ2-1; D not certain. The TCR originated in an adult in good health. As DNA, the CDR3 is TGTGCCAGCAGCTCCGGGTCCTACAATGAGCAGTTCTTC. Translating gives CASSSGSYNEQFF.